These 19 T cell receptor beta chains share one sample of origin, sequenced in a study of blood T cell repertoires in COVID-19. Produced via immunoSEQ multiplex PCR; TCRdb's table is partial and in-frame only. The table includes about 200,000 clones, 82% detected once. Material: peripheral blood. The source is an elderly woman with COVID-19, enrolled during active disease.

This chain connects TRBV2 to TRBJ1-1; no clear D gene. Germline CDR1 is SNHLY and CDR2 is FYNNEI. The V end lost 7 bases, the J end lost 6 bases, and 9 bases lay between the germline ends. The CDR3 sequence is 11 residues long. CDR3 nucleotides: TGTGCCAGCATGACGAGGGCTGAAGCTTTCTTT. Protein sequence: CASMTRAEAFF.

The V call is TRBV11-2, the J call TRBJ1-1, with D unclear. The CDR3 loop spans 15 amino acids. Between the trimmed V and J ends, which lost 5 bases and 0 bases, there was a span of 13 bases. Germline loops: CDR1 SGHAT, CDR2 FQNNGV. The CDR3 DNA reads TGTGCCAGCAGCCCCAGGCCTTATTTGAACACTGAAGCTTTCTTT. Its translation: CASSPRPYLNTEAFF.

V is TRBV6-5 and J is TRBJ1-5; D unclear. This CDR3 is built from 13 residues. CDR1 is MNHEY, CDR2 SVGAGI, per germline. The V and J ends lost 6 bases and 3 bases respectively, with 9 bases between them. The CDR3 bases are TGTGCCAGCAGCCCCCAGGCCAATCAGCCCCAGCATTTT. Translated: CASSPQANQPQHF.

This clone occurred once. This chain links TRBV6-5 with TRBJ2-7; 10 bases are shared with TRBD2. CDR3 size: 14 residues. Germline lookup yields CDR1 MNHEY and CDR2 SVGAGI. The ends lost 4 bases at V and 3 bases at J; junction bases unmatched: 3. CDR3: CASSSVAGGYEQYF. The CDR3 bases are TGTGCCAGCAGTTCCGTAGCGGGAGGCTACGAGCAGTACTTC.

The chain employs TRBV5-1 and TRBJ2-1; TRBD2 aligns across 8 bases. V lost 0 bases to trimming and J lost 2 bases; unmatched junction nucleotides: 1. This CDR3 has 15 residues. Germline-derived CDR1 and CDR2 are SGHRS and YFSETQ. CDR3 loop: CASSLGTSTYNEQFF. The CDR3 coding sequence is TGCGCCAGCAGCTTGGGGACTAGCACCTACAATGAGCAGTTCTTC. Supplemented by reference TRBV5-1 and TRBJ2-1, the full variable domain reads KAGVTQTPRYLIKTRGQQVTLSCSPISGHRSVSWYQQTPGQGLQFLFEYFSETQRNKGNFPGRFSGRQFSNSRSEMNVSTLELGDSALYLCASSLGTSTYNEQFFGPGTRLTVL.

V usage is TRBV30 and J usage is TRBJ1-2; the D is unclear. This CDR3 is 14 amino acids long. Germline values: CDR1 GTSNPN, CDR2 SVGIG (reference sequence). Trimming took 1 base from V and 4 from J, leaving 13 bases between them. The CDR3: CAWSGSGQSYGYTF. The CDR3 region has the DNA TGTGCCTGGAGTGGAAGTGGGCAGAGCTATGGCTACACCTTC. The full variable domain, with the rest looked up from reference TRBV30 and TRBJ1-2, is SQTIHQWPATLVQPVGSPLSLECTVEGTSNPNLYWYRQAAGRGLQLLFYSVGIGQISSEVPQNLSASRPQDRQFILSSKKLLLSDSGFYLCAWSGSGQSYGYTFGSGTRLTVV.

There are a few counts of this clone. CDR3 region: CASSFRDRVNYGYTF. For the CDR3, the DNA is TGTGCCAGCAGTTTCCGGGACAGGGTTAACTATGGCTACACCTTC. This rearrangement joins TRBV6-2 or TRBV6-3 to TRBJ1-2, with 9 positions matching TRBD1. Trimming removed 4 bases from V and 1 base from J; junction bases left unmatched: 4. The germline V gene has CDR1 MNHEY and CDR2 SVGEGT. CDR3 length: 15 residues.

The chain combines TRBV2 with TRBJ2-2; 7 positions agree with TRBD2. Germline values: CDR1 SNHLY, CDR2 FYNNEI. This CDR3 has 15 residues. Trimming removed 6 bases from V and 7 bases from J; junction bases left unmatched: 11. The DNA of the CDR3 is TGTGCCAGCAGGGCGGGAGCCGGCGCGGGCGGGGAGCTGTTTTTT. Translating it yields CASRAGAGAGGELFF.

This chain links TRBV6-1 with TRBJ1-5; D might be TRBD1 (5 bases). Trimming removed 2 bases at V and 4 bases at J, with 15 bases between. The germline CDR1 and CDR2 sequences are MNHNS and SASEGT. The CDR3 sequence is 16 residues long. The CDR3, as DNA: TGTGCCAGCAGTGAAAGTGGTTGGGGCTCTAATCAGCCCCAGCATTTT. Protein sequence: CASSESGWGSNQPQHF.

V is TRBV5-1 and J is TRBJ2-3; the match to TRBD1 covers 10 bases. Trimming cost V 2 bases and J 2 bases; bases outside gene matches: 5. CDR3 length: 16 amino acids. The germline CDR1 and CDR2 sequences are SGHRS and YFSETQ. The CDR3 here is CASSFFGTGDTDTQYF. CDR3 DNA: TGCGCCAGCAGCTTTTTCGGGACAGGGGACACAGATACGCAGTATTTT. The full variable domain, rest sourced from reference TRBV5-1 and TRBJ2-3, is KAGVTQTPRYLIKTRGQQVTLSCSPISGHRSVSWYQQTPGQGLQFLFEYFSETQRNKGNFPGRFSGRQFSNSRSEMNVSTLELGDSALYLCASSFFGTGDTDTQYFGPGTRLTVL.

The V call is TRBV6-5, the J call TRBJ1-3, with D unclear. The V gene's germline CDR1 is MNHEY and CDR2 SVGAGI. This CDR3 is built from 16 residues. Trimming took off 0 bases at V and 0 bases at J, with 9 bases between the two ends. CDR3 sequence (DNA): TGTGCCAGCAGTTACTCGAGGTCTCACTCTGGAAACACCATATATTTT. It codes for CASSYSRSHSGNTIYF.

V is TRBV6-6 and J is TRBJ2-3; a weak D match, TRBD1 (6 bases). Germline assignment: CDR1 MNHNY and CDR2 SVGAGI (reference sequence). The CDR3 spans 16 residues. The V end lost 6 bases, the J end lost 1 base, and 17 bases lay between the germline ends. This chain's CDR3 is CASRTSRGFGTDTQYF. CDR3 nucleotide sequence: TGTGCCAGCAGGACCTCTAGGGGGTTTGGCACAGATACGCAGTATTTT.

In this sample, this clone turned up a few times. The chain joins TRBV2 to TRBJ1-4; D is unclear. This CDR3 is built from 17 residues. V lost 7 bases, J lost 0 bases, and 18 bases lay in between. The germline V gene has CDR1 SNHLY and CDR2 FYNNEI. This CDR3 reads CASNLRGGLATNEKLFF. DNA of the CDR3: TGTGCCAGCAACCTTAGAGGAGGGCTTGCAACTAATGAAAAACTGTTTTTT.

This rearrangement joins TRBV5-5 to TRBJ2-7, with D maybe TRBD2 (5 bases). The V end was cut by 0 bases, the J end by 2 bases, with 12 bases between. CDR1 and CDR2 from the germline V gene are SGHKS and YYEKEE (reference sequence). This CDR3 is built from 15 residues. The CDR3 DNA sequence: TGTGCCAGCAGCTTGGTGGCGGGTACGACCTACGAGCAGTACTTC. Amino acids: CASSLVAGTTYEQYF.

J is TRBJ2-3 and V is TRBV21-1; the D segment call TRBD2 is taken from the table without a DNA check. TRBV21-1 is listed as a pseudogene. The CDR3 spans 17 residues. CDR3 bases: TGTGCCAGCAGCAACCGGAGAGGGGGACTAGCCCTTTATACGCAGTATTTT. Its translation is CASSNRRGGLALYTQYF.

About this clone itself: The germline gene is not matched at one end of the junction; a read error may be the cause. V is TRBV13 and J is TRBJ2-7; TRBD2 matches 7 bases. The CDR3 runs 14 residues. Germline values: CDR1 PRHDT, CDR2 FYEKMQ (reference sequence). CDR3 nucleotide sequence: TGCGCCAGCAGCATGGGGGGGGGCTCCTACGAGCAGTACTTC. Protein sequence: CASSMGGGSYEQYF.

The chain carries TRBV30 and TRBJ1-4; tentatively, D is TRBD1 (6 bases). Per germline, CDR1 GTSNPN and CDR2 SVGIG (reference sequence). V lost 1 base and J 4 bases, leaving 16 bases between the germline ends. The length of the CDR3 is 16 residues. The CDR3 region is CAWSAQGRGVNEKLFF. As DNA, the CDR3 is TGTGCCTGGAGTGCCCAGGGGCGGGGGGTTAATGAAAAACTGTTTTTT.

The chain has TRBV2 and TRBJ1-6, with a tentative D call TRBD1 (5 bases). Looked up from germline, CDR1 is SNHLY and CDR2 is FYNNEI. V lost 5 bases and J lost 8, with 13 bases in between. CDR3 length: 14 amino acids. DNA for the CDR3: TGTGCCAGCAGTTCCGACAGCGATTATTCACCCCTCCACTTT. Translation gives CASSSDSDYSPLHF.

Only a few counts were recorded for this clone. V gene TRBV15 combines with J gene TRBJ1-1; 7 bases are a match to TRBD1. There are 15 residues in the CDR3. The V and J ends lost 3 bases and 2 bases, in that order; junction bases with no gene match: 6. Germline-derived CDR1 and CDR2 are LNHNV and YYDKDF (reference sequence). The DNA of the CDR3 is TGTGCCACCAGCAGGACTCACAGGGGTAACACTGAAGCTTTCTTT. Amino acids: CATSRTHRGNTEAFF.